This T cell receptor (beta chain) was observed in a study of regulatory T cells in long-lasting Graves disease. Time point here: persistent/refractory GD, antithyroid drugs over 5 years with positive TRAb. PBMC RNA served as the TCR library source. A remark on this clonotype: What it recognizes is unknown.

Overall study results and limits: TCR diversity was lower in persistent Graves' patients (versus newly diagnosed ones).

Arm-PCR of CDR3 regions and iRepertoire HTBI primers were the basis on which TCR beta libraries were built. In the original workflow: Overall, samples carried over 60 TRBV and over 12 TRBJ segments. Via MiXCR, TCRdb re-called the multiplex PCR reads, giving one row per CDR3 protein. The V and J calls were not made by the authors but by TCRdb's processing. This table has roughly 500,000 distinct CDR3 sequences, 20% to 25% appearing once. Trimming took 1 base from V and 3 from J, leaving 10 bases between them. Germline values: CDR1 LNHDA, CDR2 SQIVND (reference sequence). The CDR3 loop spans 15 amino acids.

The chain couples TRBV19 to TRBJ1-5; no clear D gene. The TCR comes from a female donor with Graves disease. Sequences were derived from peripheral blood mononuclear cells (PBMCs), sampled when the disease was refractory, from a patient treated with antithyroid drugs. CDR3 sequence: CASSIGGNTNQPQHF. DNA of the CDR3: TGTGCCAGTAGTATAGGAGGCAATACCAATCAGCCCCAGCATTTT.